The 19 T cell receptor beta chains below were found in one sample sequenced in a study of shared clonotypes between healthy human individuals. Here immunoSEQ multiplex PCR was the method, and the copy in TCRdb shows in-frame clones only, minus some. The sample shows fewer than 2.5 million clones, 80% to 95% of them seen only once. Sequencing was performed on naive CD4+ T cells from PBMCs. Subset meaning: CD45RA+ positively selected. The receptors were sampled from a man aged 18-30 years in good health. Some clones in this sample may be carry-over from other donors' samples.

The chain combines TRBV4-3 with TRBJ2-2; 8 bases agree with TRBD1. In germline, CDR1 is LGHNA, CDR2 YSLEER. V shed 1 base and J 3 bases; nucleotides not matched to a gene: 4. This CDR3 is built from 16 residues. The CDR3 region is CASSQGQGAYTGELFF. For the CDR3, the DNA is TGCGCCAGCAGCCAAGGGCAGGGGGCATACACCGGGGAGCTGTTTTTT.

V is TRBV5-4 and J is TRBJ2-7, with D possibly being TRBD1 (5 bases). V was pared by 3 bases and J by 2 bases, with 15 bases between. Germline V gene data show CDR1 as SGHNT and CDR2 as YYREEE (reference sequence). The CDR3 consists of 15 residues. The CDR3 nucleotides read TGTGCCAGCAGCTCCGGATACAGGAGTCCCTACGAGCAGTACTTC. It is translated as CASSSGYRSPYEQYF.

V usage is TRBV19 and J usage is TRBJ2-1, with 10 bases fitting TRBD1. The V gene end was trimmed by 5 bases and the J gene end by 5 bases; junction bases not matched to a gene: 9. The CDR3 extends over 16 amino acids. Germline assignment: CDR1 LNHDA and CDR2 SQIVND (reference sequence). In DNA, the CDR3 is TGTGCCAGTAGTCCTGGCCGGGGGACAGGGGACAATGAGCAGTTCTTC. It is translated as CASSPGRGTGDNEQFF.

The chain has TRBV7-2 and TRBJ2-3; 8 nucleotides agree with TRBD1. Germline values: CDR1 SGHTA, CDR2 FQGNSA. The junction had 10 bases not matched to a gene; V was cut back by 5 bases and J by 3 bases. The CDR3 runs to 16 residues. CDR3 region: CASSGRQGRRTDTQYF. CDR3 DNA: TGTGCCAGCAGCGGGCGACAGGGGCGACGGACAGATACGCAGTATTTT.

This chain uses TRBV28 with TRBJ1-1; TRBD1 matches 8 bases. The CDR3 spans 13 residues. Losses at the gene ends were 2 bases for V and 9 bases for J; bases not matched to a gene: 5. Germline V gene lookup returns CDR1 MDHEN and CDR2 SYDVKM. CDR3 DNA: TGTGCCAGCAGTTTAACAGGGGGGAGACAAGCTTTCTTT. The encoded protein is CASSLTGGRQAFF.

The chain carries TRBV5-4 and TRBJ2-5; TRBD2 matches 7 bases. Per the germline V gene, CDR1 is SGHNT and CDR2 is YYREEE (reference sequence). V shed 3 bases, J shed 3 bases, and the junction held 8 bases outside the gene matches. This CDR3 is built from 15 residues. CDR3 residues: CASSSKTSLEETQYF. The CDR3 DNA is TGTGCCAGCAGCTCAAAGACTAGCCTTGAAGAGACCCAGTACTTC.

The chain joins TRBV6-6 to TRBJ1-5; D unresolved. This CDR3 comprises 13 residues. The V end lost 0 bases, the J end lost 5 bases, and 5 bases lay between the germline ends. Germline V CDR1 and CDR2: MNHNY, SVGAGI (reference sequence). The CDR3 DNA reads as TGTGCCAGCAGTTACTCGTGGGATCAGCCCCAGCATTTT. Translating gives CASSYSWDQPQHF.

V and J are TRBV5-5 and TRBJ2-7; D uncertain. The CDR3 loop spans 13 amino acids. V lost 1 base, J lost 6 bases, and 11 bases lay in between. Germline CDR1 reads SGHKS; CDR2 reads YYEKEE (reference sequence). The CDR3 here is CASSLLSAAEQYF. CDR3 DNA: TGTGCCAGCAGCTTGCTTAGTGCCGCCGAGCAGTACTTC.

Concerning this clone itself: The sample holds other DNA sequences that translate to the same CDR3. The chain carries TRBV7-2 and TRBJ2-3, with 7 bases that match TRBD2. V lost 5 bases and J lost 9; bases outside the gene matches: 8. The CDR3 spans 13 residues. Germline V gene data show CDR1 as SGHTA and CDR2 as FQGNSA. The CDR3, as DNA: TGTGCCAGCAGCCTTGGGGCGGGGGACACGCAGTATTTT. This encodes CASSLGAGDTQYF.

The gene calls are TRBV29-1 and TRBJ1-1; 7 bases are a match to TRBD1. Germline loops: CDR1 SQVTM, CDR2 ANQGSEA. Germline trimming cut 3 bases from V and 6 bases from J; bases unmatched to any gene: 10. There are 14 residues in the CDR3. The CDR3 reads CSVEMRQGRAEAFF. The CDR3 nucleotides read TGCAGCGTTGAGATGCGACAGGGAAGAGCTGAAGCTTTCTTT. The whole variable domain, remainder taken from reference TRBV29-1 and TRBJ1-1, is SAVISQKPSRDICQRGTSLTIQCQVDSQVTMMFWYRQQPGQSLTLIATANQGSEATYESGFVIDKFPISRPNLTFSTLTVSNMSPEDSSIYLCSVEMRQGRAEAFFGQGTRLTVV.

As DNA, the CDR3 is TGTGCCAGCAGCCCTGGGACAGCCGGCTACACCTTC. This encodes CASSPGTAGYTF. This chain uses TRBV6-1 with TRBJ1-2; 7 bases line up with TRBD1. The CDR3 is 12 amino acids. In germline, CDR1 is MNHNS, CDR2 SASEGT. V lost 6 bases, J lost 8 bases, and 6 bases stayed unmatched.

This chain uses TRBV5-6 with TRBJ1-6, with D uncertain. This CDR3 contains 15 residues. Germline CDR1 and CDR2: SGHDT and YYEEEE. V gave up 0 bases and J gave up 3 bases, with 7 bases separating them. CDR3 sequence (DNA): TGTGCCAGCAGCTTGGGGACGGGCTATAATTCACCCCTCCACTTT. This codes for CASSLGTGYNSPLHF.

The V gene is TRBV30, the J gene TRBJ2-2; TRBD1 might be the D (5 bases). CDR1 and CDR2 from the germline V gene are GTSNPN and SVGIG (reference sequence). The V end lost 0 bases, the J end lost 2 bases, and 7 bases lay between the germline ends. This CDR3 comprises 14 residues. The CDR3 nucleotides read TGTGCCTGGAGTGTTGACAGCAACACCGGGGAGCTGTTTTTT. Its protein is CAWSVDSNTGELFF.

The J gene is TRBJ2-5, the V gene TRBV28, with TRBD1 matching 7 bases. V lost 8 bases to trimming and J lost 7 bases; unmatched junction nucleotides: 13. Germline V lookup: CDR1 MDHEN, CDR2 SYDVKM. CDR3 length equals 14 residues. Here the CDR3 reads CASSRTGTERTQYF. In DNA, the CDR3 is TGTGCCAGCTCCAGGACCGGGACAGAGAGGACCCAGTACTTC.

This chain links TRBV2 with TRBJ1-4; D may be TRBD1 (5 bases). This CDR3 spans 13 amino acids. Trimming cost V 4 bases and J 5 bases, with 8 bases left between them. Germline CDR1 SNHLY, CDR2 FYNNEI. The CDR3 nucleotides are TGTGCCAGCAGTGGCAGGGAGAATGAAAAACTGTTTTTT. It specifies CASSGRENEKLFF.

CDR3 in DNA: TGTGCCAGCACAGGGAACCAAGAGACCCAGTACTTC. Translation gives CASTGNQETQYF. The rearrangement links TRBV28 to TRBJ2-5, with D possibly TRBD1 on 5 matching bases. This CDR3 has 12 amino acids. The V and J ends lost 7 bases and 0 bases respectively, with 6 bases between them. Germline V gene sequence: CDR1 MDHEN, CDR2 SYDVKM.

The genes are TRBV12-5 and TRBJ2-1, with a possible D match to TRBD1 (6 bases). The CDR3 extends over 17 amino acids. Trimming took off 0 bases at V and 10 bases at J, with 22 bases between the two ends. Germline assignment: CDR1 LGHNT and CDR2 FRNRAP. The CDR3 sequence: CASGLVLDRSLKWEQFF. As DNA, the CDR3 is TGTGCTAGTGGTTTGGTATTAGACAGGAGTCTAAAGTGGGAGCAGTTCTTC.

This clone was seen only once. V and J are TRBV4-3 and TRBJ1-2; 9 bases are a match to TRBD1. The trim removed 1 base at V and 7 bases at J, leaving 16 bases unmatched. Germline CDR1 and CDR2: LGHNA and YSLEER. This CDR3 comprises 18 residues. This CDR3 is CASSQVLGIGQGILGYTF. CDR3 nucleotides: TGCGCCAGCAGCCAAGTCTTAGGGATCGGACAGGGGATTCTTGGCTACACCTTC.

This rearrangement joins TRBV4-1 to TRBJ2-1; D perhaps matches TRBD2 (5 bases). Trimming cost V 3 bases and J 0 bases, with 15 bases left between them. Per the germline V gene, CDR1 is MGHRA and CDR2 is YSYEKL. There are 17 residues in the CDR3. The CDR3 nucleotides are TGCGCCAGCAGCCAGATCCCAGAGGGCTTCTCCTACAATGAGCAGTTCTTC. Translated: CASSQIPEGFSYNEQFF.